This T cell receptor (beta chain) emerged from a study of T cell repertoires in ileal Crohn's disease. Sequencing used immunoSEQ multiplex PCR; TCRdb keeps in-frame clones, though not all of them. The data show roughly 3,400 clones, with 78% seen just once and less than 3% held by the top ten. Before sorting, lamina propria lymphocytes were separated from surgical specimens by density gradient. Sequenced: CD4+ T cells sorted from the ileum. The TCR originated in an adult with Crohn's disease.

CDR3 in amino acids: CASSQDRVRLGGTEAFF. The CDR3 nucleotides are TGCGCCAGCAGCCAAGATAGGGTCCGATTAGGGGGCACTGAAGCTTTCTTT. The rearrangement links TRBV4-1 to TRBJ1-1; TRBD1 might be the D (6 bases). Per the germline V gene, CDR1 is MGHRA and CDR2 is YSYEKL. Trimming stripped 0 bases from V and 4 bases from J, with 18 bases between. The CDR3 has 17 residues.